The sequence of this TCR beta chain was determined in a study of radiation and T cells in renal cell carcinoma. On the study more broadly: Nephrectomy followed 15 Gy stereotactic body radiation by 4 weeks.

V was trimmed by 5 bases and J by 1 base, leaving 12 bases between them. The length of the CDR3 is 15 residues. Per the germline V gene, CDR1 is MNHEY and CDR2 is SMNVEV (reference sequence). Clones were read by immunoSEQ multiplex PCR, and TCRdb kept only the in-frame ones, dropping some. The sample shows tens of thousands of clones, around three quarters of them seen only once. Time point of the sample: blood 2 weeks post-SBRT. Stated treatment: 15 Gy SBRT to primary tumor, nephrectomy 4 weeks later. Blood was sampled at baseline, 2 weeks and 4 weeks after SBRT. This clone showed up just a few times.

The chain carries TRBV27 and TRBJ1-3; D gene uncertain. Sequencing used blood, obtained from a patient whose treatment included radiotherapy and nephrectomy. The sequence derives from a man aged 55 to 69 with renal cell carcinoma. The CDR3 loop is CASSPYLGSGNTIYF. CDR3 DNA sequence: TGTGCCAGCAGTCCGTACCTCGGTTCTGGAAACACCATATATTTT.